This T cell receptor (beta chain) was sequenced for a study of cytomegalovirus exposure and HLA in healthy donors. Study outcomes and limitations: Compared with the roughly 700-donor mean, an Asian-associated ancestry cluster reportedly had fewer N-insertions, according to a later analysis. Sequencing had likely introduced a cluster of highly shared sequence variants as an artifact.

With 60 Vbeta and 13 Jbeta primers, the PCR was carried out. Using immunoSEQ multiplex PCR, the repertoire was profiled, and TCRdb retains in-frame clones only, with some absent. The sample yields 100,000 or so clones, over 65% seen once. To note about this clone: Its antigen is unknown.

Sequencing was done on a sample of PBMCs. The TCR sequence derives from a female donor in good health and CMV-seropositive.

CDR3 nucleotides: TGTGCCAGCAGCTTGTACGACAGGGTATATACCGGGGAGCTGTTTTTT. Its protein product is CASSLYDRVYTGELFF. This chain uses TRBV5-6 with TRBJ2-2; TRBD1 matches 7 bases. Germline V gene lookup returns CDR1 SGHDT and CDR2 YYEEEE. Trimming at V came to 1 base and at J to 5 bases, leaving 8 bases not matched to a gene. This CDR3 has 16 residues.